These 27 T cell receptor beta chains came from one sample sequenced in a study of shared clonotypes between healthy human individuals. Libraries were prepared by immunoSEQ multiplex PCR; TCRdb keeps only in-frame clonotypes and omits some of them. This sample has 950,000 to 1,100,000 clones; more than 60% occur once, and the top ten carry about 1.5%. Sequencing was carried out using memory CD4+ T cells sorted from blood. The subset here: CD45RA-negative fraction. The receptors derive from a young man in good health.

J is TRBJ2-3 and V is TRBV7-2; 14 bases fit TRBD2. The V gene end was trimmed by 5 bases and the J gene end by 1 base; junction bases not matched to a gene: 2. The CDR3 sequence is 16 residues long. The V gene's germline CDR1 is SGHTA and CDR2 FQGNSA. The CDR3 reads CASSPGLAGGTDTQYF. The CDR3 region has the DNA TGTGCCAGCAGCCCGGGACTAGCGGGAGGCACAGATACGCAGTATTTT.

This clone was observed a handful of times. The V call is TRBV27, the J call TRBJ1-1; possibly TRBD1 for D (5 bases). V lost 3 bases and J 2 bases, leaving 13 bases between the germline ends. The V gene's germline CDR1 is MNHEY and CDR2 SMNVEV (reference sequence). The CDR3 has 15 residues. CDR3 sequence reads: CASSFQRGSNTEAFF. The CDR3, as DNA: TGTGCCAGCAGTTTCCAACGGGGCTCAAACACTGAAGCTTTCTTT.

The CDR3 DNA reads as TGCAGTGTTTACGGCGGAGATACGCAGTATTTT. Translating it yields CSVYGGDTQYF. The genes are TRBV20-1 and TRBJ2-3; no clear D. V was shortened by 7 bases and J by 5 bases, with 10 bases between the two germline ends. CDR1 and CDR2 (germline): DFQATT, SNEGSKA (reference sequence). This CDR3 comprises 11 residues.

The J gene is TRBJ2-1, the V gene TRBV29-1; 9 bases match TRBD1. Looked up from germline, CDR1 is SQVTM and CDR2 is ANQGSEA. This CDR3 contains 13 residues. V trimming: 4 bases; J trimming: 5 bases; junction bases outside the gene matches: 3. In nucleotides, the CDR3 is TGCAGCGTTGCGAGGACAGGGGACAATGAGCAGTTCTTC. Its protein is CSVARTGDNEQFF.

The chain uses TRBV5-1 and TRBJ2-7; 7 bases are shared with TRBD1. This CDR3 comprises 13 residues. V was pared by 5 bases and J by 5 bases, with 7 bases of the junction left unmatched. CDR1 SGHRS and CDR2 YFSETQ come from the germline V gene. DNA for the CDR3: TGCGCCAGCAGATGGGACAGTTCCAACGAGCAGTACTTC. It yields the protein CASRWDSSNEQYF.

The chain carries TRBV5-4 and TRBJ2-7; a weak D match, TRBD1 (5 bases). V lost 4 bases to trimming and J lost 5 bases, with 19 bases between them. The CDR3 loop spans 15 amino acids. The germline V gene has CDR1 SGHNT and CDR2 YYREEE (reference sequence). CDR3 protein: CASSPDSQGGHEQYF. CDR3 sequence (DNA): TGTGCCAGCAGCCCGGATTCCCAGGGCGGCCACGAGCAGTACTTC.

This chain links TRBV11-2 with TRBJ2-6, with 7 nucleotides matching TRBD2. The CDR3 contains 18 residues. The germline V gene has CDR1 SGHAT and CDR2 FQNNGV. With V trimmed by 7 bases and J by 0 bases, 12 bases remained unmatched. CDR3 nucleotides: TGTGCCAGCAACCGACTGGGAGGGCTCCTCTCTGGGGCCAACGTCCTGACTTTC. This translates into CASNRLGGLLSGANVLTF.

This clone has more than one count but fewer than ten. Other DNA sequences of this sample code for an identical CDR3. The genes are TRBV7-9 and TRBJ2-7, with D maybe TRBD1 (6 bases). Germline V lookup: CDR1 SEHNR, CDR2 FQNEAQ (reference sequence). This CDR3 has 16 amino acids. V dropped 1 base and J dropped 2 bases, with 15 bases sitting between them. The CDR3 region has the DNA TGTGCCAGCAGCTTAGAGGTAGTGGGGGCTCCCTACGAGCAGTACTTC. Translation: CASSLEVVGAPYEQYF.

This chain connects TRBV27 to TRBJ2-7; D is uncertain. With 5 bases removed from V and 4 bases from J, the gap between germline ends came to 18 bases. This CDR3 is built from 15 residues. Per germline, CDR1 MNHEY and CDR2 SMNVEV (reference sequence). The CDR3 is CASSPPPQESYEQYF. For the CDR3, the DNA is TGTGCCAGCAGTCCCCCCCCGCAGGAATCGTACGAGCAGTACTTC.

This clone was observed a handful of times. The chain uses TRBV9 and TRBJ2-3, with 10 bases matching TRBD1. This CDR3 spans 16 amino acids. With 4 bases clipped from V and 5 bases from J, the junction kept 10 bases outside the gene matches. Looked up from germline, CDR1 is SGDLS and CDR2 is YYNGEE. The CDR3 region is CASSNDRGRLEDTQYF. In nucleotides, the CDR3 is TGTGCCAGCAGCAACGACAGGGGGCGGTTGGAAGATACGCAGTATTTT.

The chain is built from TRBV5-6 and TRBJ2-7, with 8 bases lining up with TRBD1. Per germline, CDR1 SGHDT and CDR2 YYEEEE. The CDR3 has 15 amino acids. The V gene end was trimmed by 4 bases and the J gene end by 5 bases; junction bases not matched to a gene: 11. The CDR3 protein is CASSTKTGVGDEQYF. The CDR3 coding sequence is TGTGCCAGCAGCACTAAGACAGGGGTTGGAGACGAGCAGTACTTC.

This chain uses TRBV5-1 with TRBJ1-1; perhaps TRBD1 as D (6 bases). V lost 4 bases to trimming and J lost 0 bases, with 13 bases between them. Germline CDR1 is SGHRS and CDR2 is YFSETQ. This CDR3 is 15 amino acids long. CDR3 region: CASSEGHIVNTEAFF. The CDR3 nucleotides are TGCGCCAGCAGCGAGGGACATATAGTGAACACTGAAGCTTTCTTT.

The table lists this clone with a count of one. The rearrangement links TRBV4-3 to TRBJ2-2, with TRBD2 identical over 9 bases. CDR1 and CDR2 (germline): LGHNA, YSLEER. Germline trimming cut 4 bases from V and 1 base from J; bases unmatched to any gene: 4. The CDR3 loop spans 16 amino acids. The CDR3 loop reads CASSPRLAVNTGELFF. CDR3 nucleotides: TGCGCCAGCAGCCCCCGACTAGCGGTGAACACCGGGGAGCTGTTTTTT.

This clone was counted once. V gene TRBV6-1 combines with J gene TRBJ1-4; D ambiguous. The CDR3 has 15 residues. CDR1 is MNHNS and CDR2 is SASEGT in the germline V gene. The V gene lost 6 bases and the J gene lost 1 base, with 12 bases spanning the gap. The CDR3 protein is CASRWMFGTNEKLFF. The DNA of the CDR3 is TGTGCCAGCAGGTGGATGTTTGGAACTAATGAAAAACTGTTTTTT.

This sequence joins TRBV27 and TRBJ2-5; a weak D match, TRBD2 (7 bases). V lost 7 bases to trimming and J lost 5 bases, with 11 bases between them. Germline V gene sequence: CDR1 MNHEY, CDR2 SMNVEV (reference sequence). The CDR3 is 12 amino acids. CDR3 amino acids: CASNGGLETQYF. DNA for the CDR3: TGTGCCAGCAACGGGGGGCTGGAGACCCAGTACTTC.

The table lists this clone with a count of one. The sample holds other DNA sequences that translate to the same CDR3. The rearrangement joins TRBV5-4 to TRBJ2-5; 16 bases fit TRBD2. This CDR3 contains 16 residues. Germline values: CDR1 SGHNT, CDR2 YYREEE (reference sequence). V lost 3 bases, J lost 5 bases, and 4 bases stayed unmatched. The CDR3 bases are TGTGCCAGCAGCTCGGGACTAGCGGGAGGGCCGGAGACCCAGTACTTC. This encodes CASSSGLAGGPETQYF.

The chain is built from TRBV5-1 and TRBJ1-2; possibly TRBD1 for D (5 bases). Germline V gives CDR1 SGHRS, CDR2 YFSETQ. Trimming pared 1 base from V and 4 bases from J, leaving 11 bases between. This CDR3 is 14 amino acids long. CDR3 in DNA: TGCGCCAGCAGCTTGACTGCAGGGACCTATGGCTACACCTTC. Residues: CASSLTAGTYGYTF.

This sequence joins TRBV5-1 and TRBJ1-1, with TRBD1 identical over 8 bases. The CDR3 sequence is 16 residues long. J was trimmed by 4 bases and V by 3 bases; bases with no gene match: 11. Per the germline V gene, CDR1 is SGHRS and CDR2 is YFSETQ. CDR3 protein: CASSSGQGGVGTEAFF. The CDR3 DNA reads as TGCGCCAGCAGCTCCGGACAGGGTGGGGTGGGCACTGAAGCTTTCTTT.

The chain joins TRBV7-9 to TRBJ2-5; perhaps D is TRBD1 or TRBD2 (6 bases each). Deletions cut 2 bases from V and 5 bases from J, with 12 bases between. CDR3 length: 14 residues. Germline CDR1 is SEHNR and CDR2 is FQNEAQ (reference sequence). The CDR3 DNA sequence: TGTGCCAGCAGCTTATCGGGGGCCGGGGAGACCCAGTACTTC. Encoded protein: CASSLSGAGETQYF.

The chain carries TRBV4-2 and TRBJ1-2; D is possibly TRBD1 (6 bases). Germline CDR1 LGHNA, CDR2 YNFKEQ. V shed 5 bases and J shed 4 bases, with 11 bases lying between them. The CDR3 contains 13 residues. DNA of the CDR3: TGTGCCAGCAGCTTACAGGGAACCTATGGCTACACCTTC. Its translation is CASSLQGTYGYTF.

The chain carries TRBV7-2 and TRBJ2-5; 10 bases are a match to TRBD1. V was clipped by 4 bases and J by 5 bases; unmatched bases: 13. CDR1 and CDR2 (germline): SGHTA, FQGNSA. The CDR3 length is 17 residues. CDR3 sequence reads: CASSSRGGQGRRETQYF. The CDR3 coding sequence is TGTGCCAGCAGCTCTAGGGGGGGACAGGGGAGGAGGGAGACCCAGTACTTC.

The chain couples TRBV5-4 to TRBJ2-7; 7 bases are a match to TRBD1. Per germline, CDR1 SGHNT and CDR2 YYREEE (reference sequence). The CDR3 extends over 16 amino acids. The J segment lost 3 bases and the V segment lost 0 bases, leaving 9 bases of the junction unmatched. In DNA form, the CDR3 reads TGTGCCAGCAGCTTGGGACGGACAGGACGGCTCTACGAGCAGTACTTC. Protein: CASSLGRTGRLYEQYF.

This clone was observed once. The V and J genes are TRBV10-3 and TRBJ2-1; D might be TRBD2 (5 bases). The CDR3 has 13 amino acids. V lost 10 bases, J lost 7 bases, and 17 bases lay in between. Germline-derived CDR1 and CDR2 are ENHRY and SYGVKD. CDR3 region: CATNTMTGNEQFF. The DNA for the CDR3 is TGTGCCACCAATACTATGACGGGGAATGAGCAGTTCTTC.

This sequence joins TRBV19 and TRBJ1-4; no definite D call. The V gene's germline CDR1 is LNHDA and CDR2 SQIVND (reference sequence). CDR3 size: 13 residues. V lost 5 bases and J lost 8, with 12 bases in between. CDR3 nucleotides: TGTGCCAGTAGTTTCGCTGCTGGGGAAAAACTGTTTTTT. This encodes CASSFAAGEKLFF.

V and J are TRBV5-1 and TRBJ2-4, with D tentatively TRBD1 or TRBD2 (5 bases each). The CDR3 extends over 15 amino acids. Trimming took 4 bases from V and 6 from J, leaving 17 bases between them. Germline CDR1 SGHRS, CDR2 YFSETQ. The CDR3 here is CASSLGTTGINIQYF. The CDR3 DNA sequence: TGCGCCAGCAGCCTCGGGACCACGGGCATAAACATTCAGTACTTC.

The chain links TRBV10-3 to TRBJ2-6, with D uncertain. The germline V gene encodes CDR1 ENHRY and CDR2 SYGVKD. V lost 6 bases and J lost 0, with 12 bases in between. This CDR3 spans 16 amino acids. CDR3 bases: TGTGCCATCAGCGAACCCGGAGCCTCTGGGGCCAACGTCCTGACTTTC. Encoded protein: CAISEPGASGANVLTF.

This clone is a singleton in its sample. The V gene is TRBV11-2, the J gene TRBJ2-7, with TRBD2 as a possible D gene (6 bases). Germline assignment: CDR1 SGHAT and CDR2 FQNNGV. The length of the CDR3 is 15 residues. V was pared by 5 bases and J by 4 bases, with 18 bases between. The CDR3 DNA reads TGTGCCAGCAGCCCGTTATTGGGGGGATCGTACGAGCAGTACTTC. This gives the protein CASSPLLGGSYEQYF.